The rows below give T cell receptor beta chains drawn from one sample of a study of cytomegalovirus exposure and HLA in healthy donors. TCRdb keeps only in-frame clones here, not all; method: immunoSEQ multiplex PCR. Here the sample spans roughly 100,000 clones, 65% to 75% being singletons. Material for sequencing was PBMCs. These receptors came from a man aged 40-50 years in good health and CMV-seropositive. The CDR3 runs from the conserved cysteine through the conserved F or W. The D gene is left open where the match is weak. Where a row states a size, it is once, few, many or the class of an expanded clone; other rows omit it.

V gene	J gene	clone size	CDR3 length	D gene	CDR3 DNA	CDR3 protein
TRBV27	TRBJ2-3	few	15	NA	TGTGCCAGCAGTTTCAGCGGAGGGTTCACAGATACGCAGTATTTT	CASSFSGGFTDTQYF
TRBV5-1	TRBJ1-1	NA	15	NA	TGCGCCAGCAGCTTGGAGGTGACAGGGAACACTGAAGCTTTCTTT	CASSLEVTGNTEAFF
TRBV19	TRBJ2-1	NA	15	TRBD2	TGTGCCAGTAGGACCGGGACTAGGTCCAACAATGAGCAGTTCTTC	CASRTGTRSNNEQFF
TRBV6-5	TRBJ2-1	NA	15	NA	TGTGCCAGCAGTTACTCGATGGCTAGGGGGACTGAGCAGTTCTTC	CASSYSMARGTEQFF
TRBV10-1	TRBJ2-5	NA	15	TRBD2	TGCGCCAGCAGTGAAAGGGAAGGACTAGCGGAGACCCAGTACTTC	CASSEREGLAETQYF
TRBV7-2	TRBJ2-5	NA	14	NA	TGTGCCAGCAGCTTAGACGGTAGCTTTGAGACCCAGTACTTC	CASSLDGSFETQYF
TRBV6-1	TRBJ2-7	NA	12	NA	TGTGCCTGTACTCTGCTAGCCGACGAGCAGTACTTC	CACTLLADEQYF
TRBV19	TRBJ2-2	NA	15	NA	TGTGCCAGTAGTATAGATCAGGGAAACACCGGGGAGCTGTTTTTT	CASSIDQGNTGELFF
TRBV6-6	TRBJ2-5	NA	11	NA	TGTGCCAGCAGTTCGAGGGAGACCCAGTACTTC	CASSSRETQYF
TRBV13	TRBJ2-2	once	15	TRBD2	TGTGCCAGCAATGGAAGGACTAGCGGCACCGGGGAGCTGTTTTTT	CASNGRTSGTGELFF
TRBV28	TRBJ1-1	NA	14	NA	TGTGCCAGCACTCGAACAGGACAGCTACGTGAAGCTTTCTTT	CASTRTGQLREAFF
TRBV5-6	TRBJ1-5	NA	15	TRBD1	TGTGCCAGCAGCTTATGGGACAGGGCGCATCAGCCCCAGCATTTT	CASSLWDRAHQPQHF
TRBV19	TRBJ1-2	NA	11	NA	TGTGCCAGTAGTATTGGGCATGGCTACACCTTC	CASSIGHGYTF
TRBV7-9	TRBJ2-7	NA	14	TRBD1	TGTGCCAGCAGAGGGGGCCCAAGATCCTACGAGCAGTACTTC	CASRGGPRSYEQYF
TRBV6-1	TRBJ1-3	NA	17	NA	TGTGCCAGCAGTGAAGCGATCTCTCCGGGGGCTGGAAACACCATATATTTT	CASSEAISPGAGNTIYF
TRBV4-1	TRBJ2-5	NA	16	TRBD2	TGCGCCAGCAGCCGCGGACTAGCGGGAGAGGAGGAGACCCAGTACTTC	CASSRGLAGEEETQYF
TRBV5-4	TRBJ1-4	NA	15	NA	TGTGCCAGCAGCTTGGCCGGGGGGGCGGGAGAAAAACTGTTTTTT	CASSLAGGAGEKLFF
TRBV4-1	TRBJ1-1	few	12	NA	TGCGCCAGCAGCCAAGATCGCACTGAAGCTTTCTTT	CASSQDRTEAFF
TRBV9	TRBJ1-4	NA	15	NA	TGTGCCAGCAGCGGTGGGGGGGCTACTAATGAAAAACTGTTTTTT	CASSGGGATNEKLFF
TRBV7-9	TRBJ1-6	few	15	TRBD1	TGTGCCAGCAGCTTAGATGGGACAGGGGCTTCACCCCTCCACTTT	CASSLDGTGASPLHF
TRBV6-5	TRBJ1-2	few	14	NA	TGTGCCAGCAGTTACTCACCCAGGGGACATGGCTACACCTTC	CASSYSPRGHGYTF
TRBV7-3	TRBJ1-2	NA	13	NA	TGTGCCAGCAGCTTAGACAGTGACTATGGCTACACCTTC	CASSLDSDYGYTF
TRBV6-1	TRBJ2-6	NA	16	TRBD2	TGTGCCAGCAGTGTGACTAGCGGGGTTGGGGCCAACGTCCTGACTTTC	CASSVTSGVGANVLTF
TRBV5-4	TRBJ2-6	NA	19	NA	TGTGCCAGCAGCTTGGAAGGCCTTCTAAGGGGTAGTGGGGCCAACGTCCTGACTTTC	CASSLEGLLRGSGANVLTF
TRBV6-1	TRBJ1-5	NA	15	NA	TGTGCCAGCAGTGAACAGGGGAGTAGCAATCAGCCCCAGCATTTT	CASSEQGSSNQPQHF